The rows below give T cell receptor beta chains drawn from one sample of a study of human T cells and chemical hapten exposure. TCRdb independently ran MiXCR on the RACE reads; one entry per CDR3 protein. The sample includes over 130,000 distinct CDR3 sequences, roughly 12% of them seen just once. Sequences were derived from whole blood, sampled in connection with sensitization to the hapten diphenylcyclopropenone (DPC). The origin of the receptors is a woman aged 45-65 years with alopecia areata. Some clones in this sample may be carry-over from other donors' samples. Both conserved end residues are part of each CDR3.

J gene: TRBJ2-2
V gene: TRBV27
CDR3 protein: CASSLIGHENTGELFF

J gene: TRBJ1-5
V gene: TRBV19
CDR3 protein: CASSIVRETGPNSGTQHF

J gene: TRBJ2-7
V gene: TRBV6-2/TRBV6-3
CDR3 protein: CASSYSAKGNYEQYF

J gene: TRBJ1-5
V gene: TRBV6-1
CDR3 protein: CASWRGSGQPQHF

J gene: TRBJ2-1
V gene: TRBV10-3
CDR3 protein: CAISGGASGSDEQFF

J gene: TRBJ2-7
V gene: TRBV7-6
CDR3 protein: CASSLSPPSGTGGTYEQYF

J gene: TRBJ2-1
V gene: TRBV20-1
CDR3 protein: CSASEGTEQFF

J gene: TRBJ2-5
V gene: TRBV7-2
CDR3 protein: CASSSSRAQETQYF

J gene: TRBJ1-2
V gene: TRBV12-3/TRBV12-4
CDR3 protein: CASSPRGHAGYTF

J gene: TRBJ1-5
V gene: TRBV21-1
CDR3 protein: CASSKGGSSNQPQHF

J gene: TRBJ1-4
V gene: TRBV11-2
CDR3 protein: CASSLGGSSEKLFF